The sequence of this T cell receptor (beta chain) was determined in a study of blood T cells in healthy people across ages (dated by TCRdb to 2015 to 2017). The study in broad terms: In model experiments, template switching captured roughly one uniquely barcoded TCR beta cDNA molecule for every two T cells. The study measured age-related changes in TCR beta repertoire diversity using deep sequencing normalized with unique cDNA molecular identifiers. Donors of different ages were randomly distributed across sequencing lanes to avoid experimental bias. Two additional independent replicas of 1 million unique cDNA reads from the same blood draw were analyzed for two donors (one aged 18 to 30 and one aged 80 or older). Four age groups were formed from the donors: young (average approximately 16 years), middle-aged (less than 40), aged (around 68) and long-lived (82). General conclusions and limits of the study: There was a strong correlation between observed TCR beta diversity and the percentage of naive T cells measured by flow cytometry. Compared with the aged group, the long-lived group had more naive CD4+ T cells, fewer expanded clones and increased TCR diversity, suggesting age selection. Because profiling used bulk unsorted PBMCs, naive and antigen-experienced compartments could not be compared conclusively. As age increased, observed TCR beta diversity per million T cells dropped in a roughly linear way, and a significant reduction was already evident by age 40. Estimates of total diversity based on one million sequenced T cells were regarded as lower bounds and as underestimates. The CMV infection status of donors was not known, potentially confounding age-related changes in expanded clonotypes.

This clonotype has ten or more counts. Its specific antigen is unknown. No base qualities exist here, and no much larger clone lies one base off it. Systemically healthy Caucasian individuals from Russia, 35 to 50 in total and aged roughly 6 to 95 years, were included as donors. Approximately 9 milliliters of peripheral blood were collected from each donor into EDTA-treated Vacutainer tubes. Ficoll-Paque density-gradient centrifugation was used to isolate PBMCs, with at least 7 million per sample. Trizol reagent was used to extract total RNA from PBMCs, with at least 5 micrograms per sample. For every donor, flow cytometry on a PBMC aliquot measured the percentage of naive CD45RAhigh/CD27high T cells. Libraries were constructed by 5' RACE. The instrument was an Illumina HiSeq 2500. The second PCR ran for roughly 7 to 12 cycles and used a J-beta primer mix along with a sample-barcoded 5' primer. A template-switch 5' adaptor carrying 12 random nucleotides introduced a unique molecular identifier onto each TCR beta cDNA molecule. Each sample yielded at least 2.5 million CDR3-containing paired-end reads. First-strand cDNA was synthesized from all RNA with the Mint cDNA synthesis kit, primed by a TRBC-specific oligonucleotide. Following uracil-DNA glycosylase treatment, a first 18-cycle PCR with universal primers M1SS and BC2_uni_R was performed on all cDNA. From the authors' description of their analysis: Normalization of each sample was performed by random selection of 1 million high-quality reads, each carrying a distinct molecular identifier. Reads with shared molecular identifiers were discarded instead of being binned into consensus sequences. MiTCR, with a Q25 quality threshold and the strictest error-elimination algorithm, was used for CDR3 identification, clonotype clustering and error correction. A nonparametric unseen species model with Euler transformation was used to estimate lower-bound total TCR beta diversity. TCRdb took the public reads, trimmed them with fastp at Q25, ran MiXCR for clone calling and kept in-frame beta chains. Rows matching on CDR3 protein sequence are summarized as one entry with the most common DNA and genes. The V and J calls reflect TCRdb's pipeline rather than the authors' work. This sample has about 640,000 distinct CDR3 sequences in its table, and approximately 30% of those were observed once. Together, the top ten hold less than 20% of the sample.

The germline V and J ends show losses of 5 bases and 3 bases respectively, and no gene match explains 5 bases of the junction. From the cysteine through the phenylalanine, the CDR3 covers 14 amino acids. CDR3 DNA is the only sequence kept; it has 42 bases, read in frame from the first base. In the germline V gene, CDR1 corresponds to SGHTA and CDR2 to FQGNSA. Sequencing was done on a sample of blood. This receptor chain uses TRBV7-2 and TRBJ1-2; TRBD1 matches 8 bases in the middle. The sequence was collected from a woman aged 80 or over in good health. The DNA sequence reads TGTGCCAGCAGCCGACAGGGGTTGGACTATGGCTACACCTTC. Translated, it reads CASSRQGLDYGYTF.